What follows describes a single TCR beta chain. Antigen: not known. The conserved phenylalanine or tryptophan normally closing the CDR3 is absent here, so this likely arose from a read error. The limits of the CDR3 on the DNA are not certain, so only TCRdb's listed CDR3 is given. The data were taken from a study of metastatic and nonmetastatic thyroid tumors. Study background: Malignant and benign thyroid patients had repertoires compared in peripheral blood and tumor or nodule tissue. Study observations and caveats: The reported finding was significantly higher TCR beta diversity in malignant thyroid tumors relative to benign nodules, in blood and tumor.

TCRdb used MiXCR to call clones anew from the PCR reads. The data hold 25,000 to 30,000 clones, with less than 4% observed a single time. Among the patients, none had received any treatment before thyroid surgery. Germline CDR1 is MGHDK and CDR2 is SYGVNS. 17 amino acids form the CDR3, both terminal residues included. The specimen sequenced was blood. The TCR originated in a male donor with papillary thyroid cancer or a benign thyroid nodule (not recorded which). Some clones in this sample may be carry-over from other donors' samples. The chain joins TRBV25-1 to TRBJ1-4. Here the CDR3 reads CASSEWGGGEENEKLYL.